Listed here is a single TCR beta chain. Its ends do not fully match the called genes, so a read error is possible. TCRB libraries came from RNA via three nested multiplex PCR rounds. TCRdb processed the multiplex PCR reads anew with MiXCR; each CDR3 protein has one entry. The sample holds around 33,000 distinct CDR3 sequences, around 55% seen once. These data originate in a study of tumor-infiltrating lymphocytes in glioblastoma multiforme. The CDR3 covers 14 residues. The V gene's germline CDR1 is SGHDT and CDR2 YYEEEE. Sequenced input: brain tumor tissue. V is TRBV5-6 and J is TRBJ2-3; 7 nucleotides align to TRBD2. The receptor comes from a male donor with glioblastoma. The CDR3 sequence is CASSGGGNTDTQYF. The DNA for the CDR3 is TGCGCCAGCAGCGGCGGGGGAAACACAGATACGCAGTATTTT.